This entry is about one TCR beta chain. No antigen is known for it. This CDR3 spans 13 amino acids. Germline CDR1 MDHEN, CDR2 SYDVKM. The germline V and J ends were trimmed by 10 bases and 2 bases, with 15 bases remaining between them. Measured with immunoSEQ multiplex PCR; TCRdb has only the in-frame clones, and not every one. The table records about 130,000 clones, around 87% of them present only once. This record belongs to a study of T cell responses to AZD1222 COVID-19 vaccine. In the study overall: Second doses were pooled across both intervals (about 4 or about 12 weeks).

Points from the study as a whole: CD4 TCRs linked to vaccination spanned spike, dominating at 160-218 and 743-854. Close to half of spike-specific TCRs reportedly recognize unmutated variant regions. Donor demographics were predominantly white British with a female majority; clonal diversity may be underestimated.

V and J are TRBV28 and TRBJ2-7; the D gene is possibly TRBD2 (5 bases). The sample in question was peripheral blood, obtained on day 0 of AZD1222 vaccination. The receptor was isolated from an adult in good health. CDR3 region: CAITQTGTYEQYF. The CDR3 DNA sequence: TGTGCCATAACCCAGACGGGGACCTACGAGCAGTACTTC.